Listed below are T cell receptor beta chains from one sample, sequenced in a study of T cell responses to AZD1222 COVID-19 vaccine. The assay was immunoSEQ multiplex PCR, and TCRdb's table has in-frame clones only and misses some. Of tens of thousands of clones listed, around 90% are singletons. The source was peripheral blood, collected on day 0 of AZD1222 vaccination. The receptor set was obtained from an adult in good health. CDR3s include the opening cysteine and the closing phenylalanine or tryptophan. Each record gives: D gene, clone size, J gene, V gene, CDR3 DNA, CDR3 protein. D genes are given only for firm matches. Only part of the rows carry a size: once, few, many, or a class if the clone is expanded.

d_call: -
clone_size: -
j_call: TRBJ2-7
v_call: TRBV19
cdr3_nt: TGTGCCAGTAGTACTAGTCATGGGGCCTACGAGCAGTACTTC
cdr3_aa: CASSTSHGAYEQYF

d_call: -
clone_size: -
j_call: TRBJ2-5
v_call: TRBV5-1
cdr3_nt: TGCGCCAGCAGCCCTAGGCCCGATCGATATCAAGAGACCCAGTACTTC
cdr3_aa: CASSPRPDRYQETQYF

d_call: -
clone_size: few
j_call: TRBJ1-6
v_call: TRBV10-3
cdr3_nt: TGTGCCATCAGCCCGGGGCCCATGCTACATTCATACAATTCACCCCTCCACTTT
cdr3_aa: CAISPGPMLHSYNSPLHF

d_call: -
clone_size: -
j_call: TRBJ2-7
v_call: TRBV28
cdr3_nt: TGTGCCAGCAGTAGTCCCCTCGGGCAGTACTTC
cdr3_aa: CASSSPLGQYF

d_call: -
clone_size: -
j_call: TRBJ2-1
v_call: TRBV6-5
cdr3_nt: TGTGCCAGCAGTTCCCTAGGGGCCTACAATGAGCAGTTCTTC
cdr3_aa: CASSSLGAYNEQFF

d_call: -
clone_size: -
j_call: TRBJ2-2
v_call: TRBV7-6
cdr3_nt: TGTGCCAGCAGCCCTTTGACAACTACGAACACCGGGGAGCTGTTTTTT
cdr3_aa: CASSPLTTTNTGELFF

d_call: TRBD2
clone_size: -
j_call: TRBJ2-7
v_call: TRBV5-4
cdr3_nt: TGTGCCAGCAGCCCGGGACTAGCGGGGGAGCAGTACTTC
cdr3_aa: CASSPGLAGEQYF

d_call: -
clone_size: -
j_call: TRBJ1-2
v_call: TRBV2
cdr3_nt: TGTGCCAGCAGTGAGCAGGGATCCAACTATGGCTACACCTTC
cdr3_aa: CASSEQGSNYGYTF

d_call: -
clone_size: -
j_call: TRBJ2-5
v_call: TRBV13
cdr3_nt: TGTGCCAGCAGCGAAACGGGGCAAGAGACCCAGTACTTC
cdr3_aa: CASSETGQETQYF

d_call: TRBD1
clone_size: -
j_call: TRBJ1-4
v_call: TRBV19
cdr3_nt: TGTGCCAGTAGTCAACCGGGACAGGGGAATGAAAAACTGTTTTTT
cdr3_aa: CASSQPGQGNEKLFF

d_call: -
clone_size: -
j_call: TRBJ2-7
v_call: TRBV18
cdr3_nt: TGTGCCAGCTCACCTTCCGGTGACTACGAGCAGTACTTC
cdr3_aa: CASSPSGDYEQYF

d_call: TRBD1
clone_size: -
j_call: TRBJ1-3
v_call: TRBV18
cdr3_nt: TGTGCCAGCTTCACAGGGGCCTCTGGAAACACCATATATTTT
cdr3_aa: CASFTGASGNTIYF

d_call: TRBD1
clone_size: -
j_call: TRBJ1-6
v_call: TRBV6-5
cdr3_nt: TGTGCCAGCAGTTCTACCCGGGACAGAGTCCATTCACCCCTCCACTTT
cdr3_aa: CASSSTRDRVHSPLHF

d_call: -
clone_size: -
j_call: TRBJ1-1
v_call: TRBV6-1
cdr3_nt: TGTGCCAGCAGTGATCCCGAGGCAGGAGCTTTCTTT
cdr3_aa: CASSDPEAGAFF

d_call: TRBD1
clone_size: -
j_call: TRBJ1-2
v_call: TRBV7-2
cdr3_nt: TGTGCCAGCAGCCCCGGGACAGACTATGGCTACACCTTC
cdr3_aa: CASSPGTDYGYTF

d_call: TRBD1
clone_size: -
j_call: TRBJ1-5
v_call: TRBV27
cdr3_nt: TGTGCCAGCGTATTGGGGGGTAACATTGTGGGGACAGGGGGCTTGAGCAATCAGCCCCAGCATTTT
cdr3_aa: CASVLGGNIVGTGGLSNQPQHF

d_call: -
clone_size: -
j_call: TRBJ1-2
v_call: TRBV6-2/TRBV6-3
cdr3_nt: TGTGCCAGCAGTGGACCGGGATGGGGTGGCTACACCTTC
cdr3_aa: CASSGPGWGGYTF

d_call: TRBD1
clone_size: -
j_call: TRBJ1-2
v_call: TRBV4-1
cdr3_nt: TGCGCCAGCAGCCAAAAAATGCCGGGACAGGAGCCTGCTACCAACTATGGCTACACCTTC
cdr3_aa: CASSQKMPGQEPATNYGYTF